The 15 T cell receptor beta chains below come from one sample, sequenced in a study of regulatory T cells in long-lasting Graves disease. According to the study, TCR beta libraries were built with iRepertoire HTBI primers and CDR3-region Arm-PCR. In TCRdb, the multiplex PCR reads were re-called with MiXCR into one record per CDR3 protein. The sample yields roughly 430,000 distinct CDR3 sequences, roughly 15% seen once. Time point given: newly diagnosed GD, antithyroid drugs for less than 3 months. PBMC RNA was the source of the TCR library. These data also featured in a second study, about T cells in Graves' hyperthyroidism and ophthalmopathy.

The starting material was peripheral blood mononuclear cells (PBMCs), obtained at new diagnosis, from a patient treated with antithyroid drugs. The source is a woman aged 30 to 39 with Graves disease.

A few counts support this clonotype. The chain couples TRBV29-1 to TRBJ2-4; D is unresolved. The CDR3 runs to 14 residues. Germline V gene data show CDR1 as SQVTM and CDR2 as ANQGSEA. Between the trimmed V and J ends, which lost 4 bases and 0 bases, there was a span of 10 bases. The CDR3: CSVGGHLAKNIQYF. The CDR3 DNA is TGCAGCGTTGGGGGTCATTTAGCCAAAAACATTCAGTACTTC.

This clonotype came up many times. The rearrangement links TRBV18 to TRBJ2-5; 7 nucleotides match TRBD1. The CDR3 runs 15 residues. Trimming took 6 bases from V and 1 from J; bases not matched to a gene: 8. Germline V gives CDR1 KGHSH, CDR2 LQKENI. The CDR3 DNA follows: TGTGCCAGCTCCCTCGTTAGGGACAGCCAAGAGACCCAGTACTTC. This sequence encodes CASSLVRDSQETQYF.

In its sample, this clonotype was seen many times. The CDR3 region is CSARWGQDSTNEKLFF. For the CDR3, the DNA is TGCAGTGCTAGGTGGGGACAGGATTCAACTAATGAAAAACTGTTTTTT. The chain joins TRBV20-1 to TRBJ1-4; 8 bases align to TRBD1. The CDR3 spans 16 residues. Germline V CDR1 and CDR2: DFQATT, SNEGSKA (reference sequence). J gave up 0 bases and V 3 bases, and 6 bases lay outside the gene matches.

V is TRBV6-1 and J is TRBJ1-1; D is uncertain. The germline V gene encodes CDR1 MNHNS and CDR2 SASEGT. The CDR3 runs to 15 residues. Trimming shortened V by 6 bases and J by 0 bases, and 14 bases separated the two germline ends. CDR3 region: CASSPLAQMNTEAFF. DNA of the CDR3: TGTGCCAGCAGCCCCCTGGCCCAAATGAACACTGAAGCTTTCTTT.

This clonotype was picked up many times. This chain links TRBV6-1 with TRBJ1-2; a weak D match, TRBD1 (5 bases). V shed 5 bases and J shed 5 bases, with 15 bases lying between them. Per the germline V gene, CDR1 is MNHNS and CDR2 is SASEGT. The CDR3 sequence is 14 residues long. CDR3 sequence: CASSTDRGSYGYTF. In DNA form, the CDR3 reads TGTGCCAGCAGTACTGACAGAGGGTCATATGGCTACACCTTC.

This clonotype has at least ten counts. The chain couples TRBV18 to TRBJ2-7; 10 bases are shared with TRBD1. Germline V lookup: CDR1 KGHSH, CDR2 LQKENI. Germline trimming cut 3 bases from V and 2 bases from J; bases unmatched to any gene: 7. The CDR3 is 16 amino acids. In nucleotides, the CDR3 is TGTGCCAGCTCACCGGGACAGGGGACGGTCGCCTACGAGCAGTACTTC. Translating gives CASSPGQGTVAYEQYF.

This clonotype was seen ten or more times. The gene calls are TRBV5-1 and TRBJ2-2; TRBD2 matches 7 bases. J was trimmed by 6 bases and V by 0 bases; bases with no gene match: 2. The germline V gene encodes CDR1 SGHRS and CDR2 YFSETQ. The CDR3 totals 14 residues. This chain's CDR3 is CASSLVSGAGELFF. Written as DNA, the CDR3 is TGCGCCAGCAGCTTGGTCAGCGGGGCCGGGGAGCTGTTTTTT.

This clonotype was seen only a few times. The chain couples TRBV9 to TRBJ2-2; 11 bases line up with TRBD2. This CDR3 has 18 residues. V gave up 4 bases and J gave up 4 bases; unmatched junction bases: 12. Germline CDR1 and CDR2: SGDLS and YYNGEE. The CDR3 DNA sequence: TGTGCCAGCAGCCTCGACCCCCTAGCGGGAGGCAGCACCGGGGAGCTGTTTTTT. Amino acids: CASSLDPLAGGSTGELFF. Drawing the rest from reference TRBV9 and TRBJ2-2, the complete variable domain is DSGVTQTPKHLITATGQRVTLRCSPRSGDLSVYWYQQSLDQGLQFLIQYYNGEERAKGNILERFSAQQFPDLHSELNLSSLELGDSALYFCASSLDPLAGGSTGELFFGEGSRLTVL.

The chain recombines TRBV19 with TRBJ1-5, with TRBD1 as a possible D gene (5 bases). CDR1 and CDR2 from the germline V gene are LNHDA and SQIVND (reference sequence). The CDR3 runs 16 residues. Deletions cut 5 bases from V and 0 bases from J, with 14 bases between. CDR3 loop: CASSLQGVHSNQPQHF. Written as DNA, the CDR3 is TGTGCCAGTAGTTTGCAGGGAGTTCATAGCAATCAGCCCCAGCATTTT.

Notes on this clonotype: This sequence may be a read error, since a much larger clone differs from it by one base. The rearrangement links TRBV29-1 to TRBJ2-7, with D possibly TRBD2 on 5 matching bases. Germline V gene sequence: CDR1 SQVTM, CDR2 ANQGSEA. The CDR3 contains 11 residues. The CDR3 DNA is TGCAGTGTAGGGAGCTCCTACGAGCGGTACTTC. Translated, it gives CSVGSSYERYF.

This clonotype was observed many times. The chain is built from TRBV7-9 and TRBJ2-1, with 10 bases fitting TRBD2. CDR3 length: 17 residues. With 3 bases clipped from V and 6 bases from J, the junction kept 11 bases outside the gene matches. Germline V CDR1 and CDR2: SEHNR, FQNEAQ (reference sequence). CDR3 nucleotides: TGTGCCAGCAGCTTCCTCTCCCAGCGGGAGGGCCTCAATGAGCAGTTCTTC. Encoded protein: CASSFLSQREGLNEQFF.

This clonotype came up many times. The junction differs from germline at one of its ends, possibly a read error. DNA for the CDR3: TGTGCCAGCTCAAGGGACTCCAACAATGAGCAGTTCTTC. It specifies CASSRDSNNEQFF. The genes are TRBV12-3 or TRBV12-4 and TRBJ2-1; weak D call: TRBD2 (6 bases). The CDR3 has 13 amino acids.

This clonotype has ten or more counts. The V call is TRBV7-9, the J call TRBJ2-7, with 8 bases matching TRBD1. Germline trimming cut 5 bases from V and 0 bases from J; bases unmatched to any gene: 6. Germline CDR1 reads SEHNR; CDR2 reads FQNEAQ (reference sequence). CDR3 length: 15 residues. The CDR3 sequence: CASSPGQGSSYEQYF. DNA for the CDR3: TGTGCCAGCAGCCCTGGACAGGGTAGCTCCTACGAGCAGTACTTC.

This clonotype appeared many times. The chain carries TRBV20-1 and TRBJ1-1; 12 nucleotides line up with TRBD1. Per the germline V gene, CDR1 is DFQATT and CDR2 is SNEGSKA (reference sequence). This CDR3 has 18 amino acids. The J segment lost 1 base and the V segment lost 0 bases, leaving 9 bases of the junction unmatched. The CDR3 here is CSARDTGQGAAGNTEAFF. The CDR3 coding sequence is TGCAGTGCTAGAGATACGGGACAGGGGGCAGCGGGGAACACTGAAGCTTTCTTT.

This chain uses TRBV24-1 with TRBJ1-3; D remains unclear. Between the trimmed V and J ends, which lost 3 bases and 0 bases, there was a span of 8 bases. The CDR3 is made up of 15 amino acids. Germline loops: CDR1 KGHDR, CDR2 SFDVKD. CDR3 sequence: CATSDPGSSGNTIYF. CDR3 nucleotides: TGTGCCACCAGTGATCCCGGGAGCTCTGGAAACACCATATATTTT.